The 26 T cell receptor beta chains in this list originate from one sample, sequenced in a study of cytomegalovirus exposure and HLA in healthy donors. Clones were read by immunoSEQ multiplex PCR, and TCRdb kept only the in-frame ones, dropping some. The repertoire holds some 99,000 clones, with roughly 90% as singletons. The sequencing input was PBMCs. Receptor source: a woman aged 18-29 years in good health and CMV-seronegative.

The genes are TRBV9 and TRBJ2-3; 7 bases align to TRBD2. Looked up from germline, CDR1 is SGDLS and CDR2 is YYNGEE. J lost 5 bases, V lost 2 bases, and 14 bases had no gene match. CDR3 length: 17 amino acids. The CDR3 here is CASSVVASGERVDTQYF. The CDR3 DNA is TGTGCCAGCAGCGTCGTCGCGAGCGGGGAACGGGTAGATACGCAGTATTTT.

CDR3 sequence: CASSYSYGGAGEQYF. The CDR3 bases are TGTGCCAGCAGTTACTCCTACGGGGGGGCCGGTGAGCAGTACTTC. The rearrangement uses TRBV6-6 and TRBJ2-7, with TRBD2 matching over 8 bases. Losses at the gene ends were 0 bases for V and 7 bases for J; bases not matched to a gene: 8. This CDR3 comprises 15 residues. Per germline, CDR1 MNHNY and CDR2 SVGAGI (reference sequence).

V and J are TRBV28 and TRBJ1-5, with TRBD1 identical over 8 bases. The CDR3 sequence is 15 residues long. The J segment lost 2 bases and the V segment lost 7 bases, leaving 7 bases of the junction unmatched. The germline CDR1 and CDR2 sequences are MDHEN and SYDVKM. Here the CDR3 DNA reads TGTGCCAGCATGTACCAGGGGGCTCGCAATCAGCCCCAGCATTTT. The encoded protein is CASMYQGARNQPQHF.

This chain connects TRBV7-2 to TRBJ1-5; D might be TRBD1 (5 bases). The CDR3 loop spans 15 amino acids. Germline values: CDR1 SGHTA, CDR2 FQGNSA. The V gene lost 0 bases and the J gene lost 3 bases, with 9 bases spanning the gap. The CDR3 loop is CASSLAGGINQPQHF. The CDR3 DNA reads TGTGCCAGCAGCTTAGCCGGGGGGATCAATCAGCCCCAGCATTTT.

This chain links TRBV5-1 with TRBJ1-2, with 7 bases aligning to TRBD1. J gave up 7 bases and V 3 bases, and 18 bases lay outside the gene matches. Germline loops: CDR1 SGHRS, CDR2 YFSETQ. The CDR3 loop spans 17 amino acids. The CDR3 reads CASSSLELQGQLSGYTF. In DNA, the CDR3 is TGCGCCAGCAGCTCCCTAGAACTACAGGGGCAGTTAAGTGGCTACACCTTC.

The CDR3 DNA sequence: TGTGCCAGCAGCGCCGGACAGACCAATGAGCAGTTCTTC. It is translated as CASSAGQTNEQFF. The gene calls are TRBV9 and TRBJ2-1, with a possible D match to TRBD1 (6 bases). Deletions cut 3 bases from V and 6 bases from J, with 10 bases between. The CDR3 sequence is 13 residues long. Germline CDR1 SGDLS, CDR2 YYNGEE.

J is TRBJ1-1 and V is TRBV19; no reliable D call. Deletions cut 4 bases from V and 4 bases from J, with 7 bases between. Germline-derived CDR1 and CDR2 are LNHDA and SQIVND (reference sequence). The CDR3 length is 12 residues. This chain's CDR3 is CASSRAGTEAFF. In DNA, the CDR3 is TGTGCCAGTAGTAGGGCGGGCACTGAAGCTTTCTTT.

The chain recombines TRBV11-3 with TRBJ2-3; a possible D gene is TRBD2 (5 bases). V was clipped by 5 bases and J by 5 bases, with 11 bases between them. CDR3 length equals 13 residues. Germline V lookup: CDR1 SGHNT, CDR2 YENEEA. The CDR3 is CASSPTSRDTQYF. In nucleotides, the CDR3 is TGTGCCAGCAGCCCTACTAGTAGAGATACGCAGTATTTT.

The rearrangement links TRBV4-1 to TRBJ2-1; 8 bases fit TRBD2. The CDR3 loop spans 16 amino acids. CDR1 MGHRA and CDR2 YSYEKL come from the germline V gene. With 0 bases clipped from V and 7 bases from J, the junction kept 8 bases outside the gene matches. The CDR3 DNA reads as TGCGCCAGCAGCCAAGATTGGGAGCGGGAGTGGAATGAGCAGTTCTTC. Translating gives CASSQDWEREWNEQFF.

The chain employs TRBV7-9 and TRBJ2-7; D possibly corresponds to TRBD1 (6 bases). This CDR3 region has 16 residues. Germline-derived CDR1 and CDR2 are SEHNR and FQNEAQ (reference sequence). Trimming cost V 5 bases and J 0 bases, with 17 bases left between them. The CDR3 loop reads CASSPARAGDSYEQYF. Written as DNA, the CDR3 is TGTGCCAGCAGCCCGGCTAGGGCAGGGGACTCCTACGAGCAGTACTTC.

This clone was counted between two and nine times. The genes are TRBV28 and TRBJ2-7; TRBD1 might be the D (6 bases). The CDR3 contains 12 residues. V gave up 4 bases and J gave up 11 bases, with 15 bases separating them. Germline V lookup: CDR1 MDHEN, CDR2 SYDVKM. CDR3 residues: CASSSSRGRKYF. CDR3 nucleotide sequence: TGTGCCAGCAGTTCAAGCAGGGGAAGAAAGTACTTC.

The chain uses TRBV27 and TRBJ2-4; unclear D gene. The germline CDR1 and CDR2 sequences are MNHEY and SMNVEV (reference sequence). The V gene lost 5 bases and the J gene lost 7 bases, with 12 bases spanning the gap. The CDR3 sequence is 13 residues long. In nucleotides, the CDR3 is TGTGCCAGCAGTCCGTTGGAGCCCAACATTCAGTACTTC. Its translation is CASSPLEPNIQYF.

The chain uses TRBV27 and TRBJ2-3; D is uncertain. The CDR3 has 14 amino acids. Germline V gene data show CDR1 as MNHEY and CDR2 as SMNVEV (reference sequence). V dropped 10 bases and J dropped 0 bases, with 14 bases sitting between them. The DNA for the CDR3 is TGTGCCACCTCGTACAGTTCTAGCACAGATACGCAGTATTTT. Protein sequence: CATSYSSSTDTQYF.

This clone has a handful of counts. The chain carries TRBV4-3 and TRBJ1-6, with unresolved D. Germline V gene data show CDR1 as LGHNA and CDR2 as YSLEER. Trimming cost V 1 base and J 10 bases, with 8 bases left between them. This CDR3 has 13 amino acids. The DNA for the CDR3 is TGCGCCAGCAGCCAAGGGGCGGGGTCACCCCTCCACTTT. Protein product: CASSQGAGSPLHF.

V usage is TRBV28 and J usage is TRBJ2-1; 11 nucleotides align to TRBD2. The ends lost 6 bases at V and 8 bases at J; junction bases unmatched: 6. Germline V gene lookup returns CDR1 MDHEN and CDR2 SYDVKM. The CDR3 loop spans 14 amino acids. The CDR3 sequence: CASSYLAGGDEQFF. CDR3 nucleotide sequence: TGTGCCAGCAGCTATTTAGCGGGAGGGGATGAGCAGTTCTTC. Filled out from reference TRBV28 and TRBJ2-1, the complete variable domain reads DVKVTQSSRYLVKRTGEKVFLECVQDMDHENMFWYRQDPGLGLRLIYFSYDVKMKEKGDIPEGYSVSREKKERFSLILESASTNQTSMYLCASSYLAGGDEQFFGPGTRLTVL.

J is TRBJ2-7 and V is TRBV7-8; D uncertain. V was clipped by 6 bases and J by 0 bases, with 12 bases between them. CDR3 size: 14 residues. Germline loops: CDR1 SGHVS, CDR2 FQNEAQ. CDR3 residues: CASSSSLSSYEQYF. The CDR3 coding sequence is TGTGCCAGCAGTTCAAGCCTTAGCTCCTACGAGCAGTACTTC.

This clone was observed a single time. This rearrangement joins TRBV28 to TRBJ1-2; possible D gene TRBD1, 5 bases. V lost 7 bases, J lost 8 bases, and 14 bases lay in between. CDR1 and CDR2 from the germline V gene are MDHEN and SYDVKM. The CDR3 consists of 12 residues. The CDR3 coding sequence is TGTGCCAGCACCCCGGACGGACACGGCTACACCTTC. Its protein product is CASTPDGHGYTF.

J is TRBJ2-1 and V is TRBV15; D perhaps matches TRBD1 (6 bases). Looked up from germline, CDR1 is LNHNV and CDR2 is YYDKDF (reference sequence). The length of the CDR3 is 16 residues. V lost 0 bases and J 3 bases, leaving 12 bases between the germline ends. The CDR3 is CATSRDRDTYYNEQFF. CDR3 bases: TGTGCCACCAGCAGAGATCGGGACACCTACTACAATGAGCAGTTCTTC.

This chain joins TRBV4-1 and TRBJ1-1; the match to TRBD1 covers 7 bases. Trimming at V came to 5 bases and at J to 3 bases, leaving 9 bases not matched to a gene. Per the germline V gene, CDR1 is MGHRA and CDR2 is YSYEKL. The CDR3 has 15 amino acids. Here the CDR3 reads CASSSPSGGHTEAFF. The CDR3 region has the DNA TGCGCCAGCAGCTCCCCTTCAGGGGGACACACTGAAGCTTTCTTT.

This clone was found a few times. J is TRBJ1-4 and V is TRBV9; 7 positions match TRBD1. Germline-derived CDR1 and CDR2 are SGDLS and YYNGEE. This CDR3 has 13 amino acids. J was trimmed by 11 bases and V by 2 bases; bases with no gene match: 6. CDR3 DNA sequence: TGTGCCAGCAGCGTTAACAGGGGCGGGAAACTGTTTTTT. This gives the protein CASSVNRGGKLFF.

The chain employs TRBV7-2 and TRBJ2-3, with TRBD2 as a possible D gene (6 bases). This CDR3 comprises 15 residues. The germline V gene has CDR1 SGHTA and CDR2 FQGNSA. The V and J ends lost 5 bases and 6 bases respectively, with 18 bases between them. CDR3 bases: TGTGCCAGCAGCCCTTCGGGACTGGTTATTGATACGCAGTATTTT. This gives the protein CASSPSGLVIDTQYF.

The rearrangement links TRBV6-5 to TRBJ2-3; D not resolved. The length of the CDR3 is 14 residues. The V end was cut by 5 bases, the J end by 6 bases, with 15 bases between. The germline gives CDR1 MNHEY, CDR2 SVGAGI. The CDR3: CASSRPGLTDTQYF. CDR3 coding DNA: TGTGCCAGCAGTCGCCCAGGCTTAACCGATACGCAGTATTTT.

This chain joins TRBV7-2 and TRBJ2-3; TRBD2 might be the D (6 bases). CDR1 and CDR2 from the germline V gene are SGHTA and FQGNSA. The CDR3 contains 14 residues. With 5 bases removed from V and 2 bases from J, the gap between germline ends came to 11 bases. The CDR3 DNA sequence: TGTGCCAGCAGCCCAGCGGGCCTCACAGATACGCAGTATTTT. Amino acid sequence: CASSPAGLTDTQYF.

This clone was seen once. This sequence joins TRBV5-4 and TRBJ2-3, with D unresolved. CDR1 SGHNT and CDR2 YYREEE come from the germline V gene (reference sequence). Trimming took off 1 base at V and 0 bases at J, with 3 bases between the two ends. The CDR3 covers 13 residues. CDR3 coding DNA: TGTGCCAGCAGCTTGCATAGCACAGATACGCAGTATTTT. It encodes CASSLHSTDTQYF.

The rearrangement uses TRBV9 and TRBJ2-2, with TRBD1 identical over 7 bases. This CDR3 region has 18 residues. V was pared by 3 bases and J by 0 bases, with 11 bases of the junction left unmatched. Per germline, CDR1 SGDLS and CDR2 YYNGEE. CDR3 residues: CASSGRDRRIANTGELFF. DNA of the CDR3: TGTGCCAGCAGCGGCCGGGACAGAAGGATAGCGAACACCGGGGAGCTGTTTTTT.

The chain recombines TRBV7-9 with TRBJ1-4; TRBD1 might be the D (5 bases). The CDR3 loop spans 17 amino acids. Germline loops: CDR1 SEHNR, CDR2 FQNEAQ (reference sequence). The V end lost 5 bases, the J end lost 7 bases, and 23 bases lay between the germline ends. The CDR3, as DNA: TGTGCCAGCAGCCCACAACGACTGGGGCGGCAAACTGAAAAACTGTTTTTT. As protein: CASSPQRLGRQTEKLFF.